This TCR beta chain was identified in a study of OX40 agonist ivuxolimab in advanced cancers. Looking at the study overall: Partial responses occurred in three patients (one hepatocellular carcinoma, two cutaneous melanoma). Findings of the study overall: Some nonresponders also had low normalized T-cell clonal expansion. The mean number of expanded clones was higher in CD8+ T cells than in CD4+.

Autoimmune disease history or systemic immunosuppression excluded patients. This CDR3 spans 16 amino acids. Germline V gene data show CDR1 as SGHVS and CDR2 as FNYEAQ. J lost 7 bases, V lost 5 bases, and 8 bases had no gene match. Produced via immunoSEQ multiplex PCR; TCRdb's table is partial and in-frame only. The sample consists of about 62,000 clones, around 93% of them appearing once. Worth noting for this clone: Its antigen is currently unknown.

Sequenced material: CD4+ or CD8+ T cells sorted from blood, taken in a trial of the OX40 agonist ivuxolimab. The chain uses TRBV7-6 and TRBJ2-1, with TRBD2 matching over 13 bases. The clonotype comes from an adult with an advanced solid tumor such as melanoma, head and neck, liver or kidney cancer. CDR3 coding DNA: TGTGCCAGCAGCGCCGGACTAGCGGGAGTGAAGAATGAGCAGTTCTTC. The encoded protein is CASSAGLAGVKNEQFF.